This is a list of T cell receptor beta chains from one sample in a study of cytomegalovirus exposure and HLA in healthy donors. The assay was immunoSEQ multiplex PCR, and TCRdb's table has in-frame clones only and misses some. The sample has hundreds of thousands of clones; about 74% are singletons. The sample consisted of PBMCs. The receptors originated from a woman aged 25 to 39 in good health and CMV-seronegative. Both conserved end residues are part of each CDR3. The D gene is left open where the match is weak. Only some rows state a clone size, as once, few, many or a class for expanded clones.

>TRBJ2-1|NA|TRBD2|15|TRBV4-1
CASSQASGNLDEQFF
TGCGCCAGCAGCCAAGCTAGCGGGAACCTCGATGAGCAGTTCTTC
>TRBJ2-1|NA|NA|16|TRBV5-1
CATKPSPGLRYDEQFF
TGCGCCACCAAGCCCAGTCCGGGACTCCGGTACGATGAGCAGTTCTTC
>TRBJ1-4|NA|TRBD1|16|TRBV7-6
CASSPTGGPTNEKLFF
TGTGCCAGCAGCCCTACAGGGGGACCAACTAATGAAAAACTGTTTTTT
>TRBJ1-1|NA|NA|15|TRBV6-6
CASSYSLETNTEAFF
TGTGCCAGCAGTTACTCCCTAGAGACGAACACTGAAGCTTTCTTT
>TRBJ1-5|NA|TRBD1|17|TRBV5-5
CASSTYDRAMGNQPQHF
TGTGCCAGCAGCACCTACGACAGGGCAATGGGCAATCAGCCCCAGCATTTT
>TRBJ1-2|NA|TRBD1|13|TRBV5-6
CASSSGQDYGYTF
TGTGCCAGCAGCTCGGGACAGGACTATGGCTACACCTTC
>TRBJ1-1|NA|TRBD1|13|TRBV5-1
CASSSDRVTEAFF
TGCGCCAGCAGCTCGGACAGGGTCACTGAAGCTTTCTTT
>TRBJ2-7|few|NA|18|TRBV5-1
CASSPGALQGGGTYEQYF
TGCGCCAGCAGCCCGGGGGCCCTACAAGGGGGGGGGACCTACGAGCAGTACTTC
>TRBJ2-1|NA|NA|15|TRBV12-5
CASGFGGGKYDEQFF
TGTGCTAGTGGTTTTGGGGGAGGAAAATACGATGAGCAGTTCTTC
>TRBJ2-7|once|NA|12|TRBV21-1
CASKDGAYEQYF
TGTGCCAGCAAAGACGGAGCCTACGAGCAGTACTTC
>TRBJ2-3|NA|NA|11|TRBV29-1
CSVVSGDTQYF
TGCAGCGTGGTTAGCGGTGATACGCAGTATTTT
>TRBJ2-7|NA|NA|13|TRBV14
CASSQGGSYEQYF
TGTGCCAGCAGCCAAGGAGGATCCTACGAGCAGTACTTC
>TRBJ2-1|NA|TRBD2|11|TRBV29-1
CSGGRGNEQFF
TGCAGCGGCGGGAGGGGCAATGAGCAGTTCTTC
>TRBJ2-7|few|NA|13|TRBV7-3
CASSLGAGVEQYF
TGTGCCAGCAGTCTGGGGGCGGGGGTCGAGCAGTACTTC
>TRBJ2-1|NA|NA|13|TRBV30
CAWRRQGYNEQFF
TGTGCCTGGAGACGCCAGGGCTACAATGAGCAGTTCTTC
>TRBJ2-7|NA|NA|15|TRBV30
CAWTIAPGGLGEQYF
TGTGCCTGGACCATAGCCCCCGGCGGTCTTGGCGAGCAGTACTTC
>TRBJ2-2|NA|NA|14|TRBV9
CASSVWGGPGGLFF
TGTGCCAGCAGCGTATGGGGGGGGCCCGGCGGGCTGTTTTTT
>TRBJ1-2|NA|NA|15|TRBV6-5
CASSYSTGPSRGMTF
TGTGCCAGCAGTTACTCGACGGGACCATCCAGGGGCATGACCTTC
>TRBJ2-5|NA|NA|14|TRBV6-5
CASSYSGGKETQYF
TGTGCCAGCAGTTACTCTGGCGGAAAAGAGACCCAGTACTTC
>TRBJ2-1|NA|TRBD1|15|TRBV4-1
CASSQADRGYNEQFF
TGCGCCAGCAGCCAAGCCGACAGGGGTTACAATGAGCAGTTCTTC
>TRBJ2-5|NA|NA|13|TRBV2
CASKAGNLETQYF
TGTGCCAGCAAGGCAGGAAATTTGGAGACCCAGTACTTC
>TRBJ2-5|NA|TRBD2|16|TRBV11-3
CASSSPHAGGQETQYF
TGTGCCAGCAGCTCTCCCCATGCGGGGGGGCAAGAGACCCAGTACTTC
>TRBJ2-2|NA|NA|16|TRBV10-3
CAIRDHGQGRTGELFF
TGTGCCATCAGAGACCACGGCCAGGGGAGAACCGGGGAGCTGTTTTTT
>TRBJ1-4|NA|NA|12|TRBV19
CASKRGGGKLFF
TGTGCCAGTAAGAGGGGAGGGGGAAAACTGTTTTTT